Following are 18 T cell receptor beta chains from one sample sequenced in a study of blood T cell repertoires in COVID-19. Assay used: immunoSEQ multiplex PCR; TCRdb lists only in-frame clones, some missing. The sample has approximately 120,000 clones, roughly nine tenths seen once; the top ten hold around 2.2%. The sample taken for sequencing was peripheral blood. These receptors all come from a man aged 45-65 years with COVID-19, enrolled during active disease.

This CDR3 is CASSLGSGVNGYTF. The DNA of the CDR3 is TGTGCCAGCAGTTTAGGGTCAGGGGTTAATGGCTACACCTTC. V is TRBV27 and J is TRBJ1-2; a possible D gene is TRBD1 (6 bases). Per germline, CDR1 MNHEY and CDR2 SMNVEV (reference sequence). Trimming shortened V by 2 bases and J by 6 bases, and 13 bases separated the two germline ends. There are 14 residues in the CDR3.

The chain has TRBV2 and TRBJ2-4; the D gene is possibly TRBD2 (6 bases). Germline V gives CDR1 SNHLY, CDR2 FYNNEI. This CDR3 comprises 14 residues. V lost 3 bases and J lost 7, with 13 bases in between. The CDR3 region has the DNA TGTGCCAGCAGTGAGCGGGGACTGGTGAACATTCAGTACTTC. Protein sequence: CASSERGLVNIQYF.

This rearrangement joins TRBV5-1 to TRBJ1-3, with D possibly being TRBD1 (6 bases). Germline V gene lookup returns CDR1 SGHRS and CDR2 YFSETQ. This CDR3 contains 17 residues. The germline V and J ends were trimmed by 0 bases and 4 bases, with 17 bases remaining between them. In nucleotides, the CDR3 is TGCGCCAGCAGCTTGGGCGCAGGGGCTAAGGGAGGAAACACCATATATTTT. Translation gives CASSLGAGAKGGNTIYF.

The chain employs TRBV5-1 and TRBJ1-2; D call uncertain. Germline assignment: CDR1 SGHRS and CDR2 YFSETQ. V lost 3 bases, J lost 4 bases, and 16 bases lay in between. CDR3 size: 15 residues. This CDR3 reads CASSSGVGAFYGYTF. CDR3 DNA: TGCGCCAGCAGCTCCGGGGTGGGAGCATTCTATGGCTACACCTTC.

The chain is built from TRBV18 and TRBJ1-2; D gene ambiguous. There are 12 residues in the CDR3. Germline CDR1 and CDR2: KGHSH and LQKENI. Trimming stripped 6 bases from V and 0 bases from J, with 5 bases between. As DNA, the CDR3 is TGTGCCAGCTCCATAGCTAACTATGGCTACACCTTC. This codes for CASSIANYGYTF.

The rearrangement uses TRBV9 and TRBJ2-1, with 8 bases identical to TRBD2. The CDR3 contains 13 residues. Germline lookup yields CDR1 SGDLS and CDR2 YYNGEE. V shed 3 bases and J 9 bases; nucleotides not matched to a gene: 5. The CDR3 is CASSAGGTSEQFF. The CDR3 DNA follows: TGTGCCAGCAGCGCGGGAGGGACTAGTGAGCAGTTCTTC. Full variable domain (remainder filled in from reference TRBV9 and TRBJ2-1): DSGVTQTPKHLITATGQRVTLRCSPRSGDLSVYWYQQSLDQGLQFLIQYYNGEERAKGNILERFSAQQFPDLHSELNLSSLELGDSALYFCASSAGGTSEQFFGPGTRLTVL.

The J gene is TRBJ2-3, the V gene TRBV9, with 7 bases matching TRBD2. The V gene's germline CDR1 is SGDLS and CDR2 YYNGEE. The CDR3 runs 18 residues. J lost 0 bases, V lost 0 bases, and 10 bases had no gene match. Here the CDR3 reads CASSVDLAAYSSTDTQYF. The CDR3 coding sequence is TGTGCCAGCAGCGTAGACCTAGCGGCGTACTCTAGCACAGATACGCAGTATTTT.

V usage is TRBV30 and J usage is TRBJ1-3; tentative D call: TRBD1 (5 bases). In germline, CDR1 is GTSNPN, CDR2 SVGIG (reference sequence). The CDR3 has 15 residues. V lost 0 bases and J 0 bases, leaving 9 bases between the germline ends. CDR3 loop: CAWSVGVSSGNTIYF. DNA for the CDR3: TGTGCCTGGAGTGTAGGGGTTAGCTCTGGAAACACCATATATTTT.

The chain couples TRBV27 to TRBJ2-1; perhaps TRBD1 as D (5 bases). Trimming stripped 4 bases from V and 10 bases from J, with 17 bases between. Looked up from germline, CDR1 is MNHEY and CDR2 is SMNVEV (reference sequence). The CDR3 extends over 14 amino acids. CDR3 sequence reads: CASSYQGGSREQFF. As DNA, the CDR3 is TGTGCCAGCAGTTATCAGGGTGGCAGTAGGGAGCAGTTCTTC.

The chain links TRBV2 to TRBJ2-7; 10 bases fit TRBD2. This CDR3 has 17 residues. Germline loops: CDR1 SNHLY, CDR2 FYNNEI. Written as DNA, the CDR3 is TGTGCCAGCAGCGAAGGGCTAGCGGGAGTAATATCCTACGAGCAGTACGTC. Translating gives CASSEGLAGVISYEQYV.

The chain has TRBV5-4 and TRBJ2-2, with a possible D match to TRBD2 (6 bases). Germline V gene data show CDR1 as SGHNT and CDR2 as YYREEE (reference sequence). Trimming left V 3 bases short and J 1 base short, with 10 bases between. This CDR3 has 15 residues. CDR3 sequence reads: CASSSGLLNTGELFF. As DNA, the CDR3 is TGTGCCAGCAGCTCGGGACTCCTGAACACCGGGGAGCTGTTTTTT.

CDR3 sequence (DNA): TGCGCCAGCAACCCGGGACAGGGGCCACTTAGGGACATCTACGAGCAGTACGTC. This sequence encodes CASNPGQGPLRDIYEQYV. V is TRBV23-1 and J is TRBJ2-7; 10 bases fit TRBD1. TRBV23-1 falls under the ORF class, with uncertain function. After removal of 7 bases from V and 3 bases from J, the junction contained 18 bases not matched to a gene. The CDR3 has 18 residues.

The chain combines TRBV14 with TRBJ2-1; the match to TRBD2 covers 9 bases. CDR3 length: 16 residues. V was pared by 2 bases and J by 3 bases, with 5 bases of the junction left unmatched. Looked up from germline, CDR1 is SGHDN and CDR2 is FVKESK. CDR3 DNA sequence: TGTGCCAGCAGCCAATCCGGGACTAGCCTCTACAATGAGCAGTTCTTC. It is translated as CASSQSGTSLYNEQFF.

The chain joins TRBV28 to TRBJ2-1; D uncertain. The CDR3 is made up of 12 amino acids. Germline V gene sequence: CDR1 MDHEN, CDR2 SYDVKM. Trimming stripped 3 bases from V and 11 bases from J, with 11 bases between. The CDR3 loop is CASSFSLRKQFF. The CDR3 nucleotides read TGTGCCAGCAGTTTTTCCCTCAGGAAGCAGTTCTTC.

This clone has a single count. The chain links TRBV6-5 to TRBJ1-2; D gene unclear. The CDR3 is 15 residues long. Germline CDR1 is MNHEY and CDR2 is SVGAGI. The V end was cut by 0 bases, the J end by 6 bases, with 14 bases between. The CDR3 protein is CASSYSIVVNDGYTF. As DNA, the CDR3 is TGTGCCAGCAGTTACTCGATAGTGGTGAATGATGGCTACACCTTC.

The rearrangement uses TRBV29-1 and TRBJ2-5, with a possible D match to TRBD1 (5 bases). This CDR3 spans 12 amino acids. Trimming removed 7 bases from V and 2 bases from J, with 11 bases in between. CDR1 and CDR2 from the germline V gene are SQVTM and ANQGSEA. As DNA, the CDR3 is TGCAGCGAACGACAGCTACAAGAGACCCAGTACTTC. It translates to CSERQLQETQYF.

This sequence joins TRBV7-2 and TRBJ2-3, with 7 bases that match TRBD2. The V segment lost 5 bases and the J segment 3 bases; nucleotides outside the gene matches: 11. The germline V gene has CDR1 SGHTA and CDR2 FQGNSA. This CDR3 is 16 amino acids long. CDR3 amino acids: CASSQQAGAPTDTQYF. The CDR3 coding sequence is TGTGCCAGCAGCCAGCAGGCGGGAGCACCAACAGATACGCAGTATTTT.

This sequence joins TRBV28 and TRBJ2-7; the match to TRBD1 covers 12 bases. This CDR3 contains 16 residues. Germline CDR1 reads MDHEN; CDR2 reads SYDVKM. Trimming cost V 2 bases and J 12 bases; bases outside gene matches: 14. The CDR3, as DNA: TGTGCCAGCAGTTTAGGAGGTACGGGACAGGGGGCAACATGGTACGTC. It yields the protein CASSLGGTGQGATWYV.